This T cell receptor (beta chain) was sequenced during a study of cytomegalovirus exposure and HLA in healthy donors. 60 Vbeta and 13 Jbeta primers were used in PCR. Profiling relied on immunoSEQ multiplex PCR, and the TCRdb table lists in-frame clones only, not all of them. The sample has roughly 110,000 clones; about 85% are singletons. Though probably carrying unrecorded immune exposures, donors were nominally healthy at sampling. The V gene's germline CDR1 is SEHNR and CDR2 FQNEAQ (reference sequence). Trimming left V 1 base short and J 6 bases short, with 8 bases between. The CDR3 is 13 residues long.

The sequence was obtained from a young man in good health and CMV-seronegative. Sequencing input: PBMCs. V usage is TRBV7-9 and J usage is TRBJ2-3; D is unclear. CDR3 sequence reads: CASSLVSLDTQYF. CDR3 DNA: TGTGCCAGCAGCTTAGTTTCGTTGGATACGCAGTATTTT.